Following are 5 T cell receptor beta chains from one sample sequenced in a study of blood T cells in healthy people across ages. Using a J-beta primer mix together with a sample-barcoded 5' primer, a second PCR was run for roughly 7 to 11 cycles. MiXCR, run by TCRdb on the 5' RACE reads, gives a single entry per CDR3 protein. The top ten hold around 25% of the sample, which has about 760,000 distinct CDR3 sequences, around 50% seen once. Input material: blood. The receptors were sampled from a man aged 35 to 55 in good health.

CDR3 nucleotides: TGTGCCAGCAGTCCATGGACAGGGGGAGAGCAGTACTTC. Protein: CASSPWTGGEQYF. This chain connects TRBV12-3 or TRBV12-4 to TRBJ2-4; TRBD1 matches at 10 bases. There are 13 residues in the CDR3. Germline trimming cut 5 bases from V and 13 bases from J; bases unmatched to any gene: 8.

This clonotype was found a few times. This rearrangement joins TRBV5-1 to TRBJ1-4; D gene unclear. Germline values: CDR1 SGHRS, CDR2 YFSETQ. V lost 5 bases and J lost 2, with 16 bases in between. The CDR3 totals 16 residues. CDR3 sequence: CASRSPAPPTNEKLFF. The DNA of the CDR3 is TGCGCCAGCAGGTCCCCAGCCCCCCCGACTAATGAAAAACTGTTTTTT.

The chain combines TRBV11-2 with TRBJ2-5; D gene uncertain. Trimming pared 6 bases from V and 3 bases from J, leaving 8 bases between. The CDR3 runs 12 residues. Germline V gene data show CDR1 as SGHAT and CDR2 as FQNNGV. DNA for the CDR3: TGTGCCAGCAGTTATTACGAAGAGACCCAGTACTTC. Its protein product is CASSYYEETQYF.

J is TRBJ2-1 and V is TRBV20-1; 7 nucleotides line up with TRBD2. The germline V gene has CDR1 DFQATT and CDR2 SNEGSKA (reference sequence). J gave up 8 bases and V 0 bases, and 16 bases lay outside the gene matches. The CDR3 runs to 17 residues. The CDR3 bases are TGCAGTGCTAGAGAGAGACTAGCAGTAAGTATAGAATATGAGCAGTTCTTC. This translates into CSARERLAVSIEYEQFF.

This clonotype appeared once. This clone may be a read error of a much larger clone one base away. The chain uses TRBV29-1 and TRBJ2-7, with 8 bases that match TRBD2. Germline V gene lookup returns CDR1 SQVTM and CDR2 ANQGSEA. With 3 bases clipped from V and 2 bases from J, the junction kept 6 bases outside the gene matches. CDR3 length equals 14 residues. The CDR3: CSVDSGSLAYEQYF. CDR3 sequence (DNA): TGCAGCGTTGACAGCGGGAGTCTAGCCTACGAGCAGTACTTC.